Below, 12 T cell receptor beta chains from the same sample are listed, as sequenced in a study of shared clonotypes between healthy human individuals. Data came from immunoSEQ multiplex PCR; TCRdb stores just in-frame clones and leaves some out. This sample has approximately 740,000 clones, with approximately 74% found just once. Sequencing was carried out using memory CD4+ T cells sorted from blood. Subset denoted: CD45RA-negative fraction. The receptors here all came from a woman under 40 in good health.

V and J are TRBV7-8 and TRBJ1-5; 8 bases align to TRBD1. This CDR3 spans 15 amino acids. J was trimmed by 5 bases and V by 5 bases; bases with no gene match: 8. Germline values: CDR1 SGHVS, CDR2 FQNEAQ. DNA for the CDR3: TGTGCCAGCAGCGAACAGGGGGTTTCCGATCAGCCCCAGCATTTT. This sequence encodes CASSEQGVSDQPQHF.

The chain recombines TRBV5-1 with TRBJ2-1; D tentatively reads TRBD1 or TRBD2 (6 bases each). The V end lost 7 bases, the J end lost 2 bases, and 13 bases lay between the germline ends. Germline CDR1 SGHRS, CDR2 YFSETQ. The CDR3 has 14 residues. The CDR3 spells CASLEGGAYNEQFF. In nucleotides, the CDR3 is TGCGCCAGCTTGGAGGGGGGCGCCTACAATGAGCAGTTCTTC.

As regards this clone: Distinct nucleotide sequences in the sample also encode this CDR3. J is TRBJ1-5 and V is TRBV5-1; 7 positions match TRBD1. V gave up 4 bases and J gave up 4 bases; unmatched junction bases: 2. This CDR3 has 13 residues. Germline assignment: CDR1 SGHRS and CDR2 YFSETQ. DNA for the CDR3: TGCGCCAGCAGCGAGACAGGGAATCAGCCCCAGCATTTT. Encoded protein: CASSETGNQPQHF.

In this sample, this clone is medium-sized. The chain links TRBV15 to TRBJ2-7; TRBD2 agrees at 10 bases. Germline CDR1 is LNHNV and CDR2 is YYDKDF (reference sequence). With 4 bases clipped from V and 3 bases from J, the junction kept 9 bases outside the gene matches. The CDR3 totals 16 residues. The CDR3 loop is CATSIRLAGADYEQYF. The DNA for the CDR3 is TGTGCCACCAGCATCCGGCTAGCGGGAGCCGACTACGAGCAGTACTTC.

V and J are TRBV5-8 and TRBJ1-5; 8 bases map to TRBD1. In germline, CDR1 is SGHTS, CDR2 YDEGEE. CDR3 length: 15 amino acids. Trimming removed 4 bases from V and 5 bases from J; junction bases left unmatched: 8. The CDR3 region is CASSSGTGPDQPQHF. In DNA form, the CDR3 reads TGTGCCAGCAGCAGCGGGACAGGTCCCGATCAGCCCCAGCATTTT.

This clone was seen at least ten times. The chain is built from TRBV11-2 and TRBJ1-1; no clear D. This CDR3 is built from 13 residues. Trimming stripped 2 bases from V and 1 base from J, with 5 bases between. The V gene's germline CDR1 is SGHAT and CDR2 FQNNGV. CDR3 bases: TGTGCCAGCAGCTTACAGGAGAACACTGAAGCTTTCTTT. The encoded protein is CASSLQENTEAFF.

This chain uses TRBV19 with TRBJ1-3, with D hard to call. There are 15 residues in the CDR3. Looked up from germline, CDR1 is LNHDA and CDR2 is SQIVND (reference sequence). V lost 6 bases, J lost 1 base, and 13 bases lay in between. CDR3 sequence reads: CASRASGVSGNTIYF. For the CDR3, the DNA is TGTGCCAGTAGGGCCTCCGGGGTGTCTGGAAACACCATATATTTT.

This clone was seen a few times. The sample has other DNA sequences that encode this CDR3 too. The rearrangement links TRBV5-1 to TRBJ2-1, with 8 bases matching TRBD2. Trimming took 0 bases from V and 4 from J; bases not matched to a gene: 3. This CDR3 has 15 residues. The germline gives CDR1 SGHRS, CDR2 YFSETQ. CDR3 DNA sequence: TGCGCCAGCAGCTTGGCTACTAGCGGATACAATGAGCAGTTCTTC. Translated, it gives CASSLATSGYNEQFF.

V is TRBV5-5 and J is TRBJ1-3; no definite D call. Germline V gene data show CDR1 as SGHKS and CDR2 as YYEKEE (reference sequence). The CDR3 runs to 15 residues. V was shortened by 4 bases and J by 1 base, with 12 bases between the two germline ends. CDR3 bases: TGTGCCAGCAGCCGGAAGGCCCTATCTGGAAACACCATATATTTT. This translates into CASSRKALSGNTIYF.

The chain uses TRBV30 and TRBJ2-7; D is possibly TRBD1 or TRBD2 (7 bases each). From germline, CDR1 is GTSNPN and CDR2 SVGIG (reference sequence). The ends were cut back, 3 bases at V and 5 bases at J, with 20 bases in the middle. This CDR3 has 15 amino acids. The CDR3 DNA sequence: TGTGCCTGGAGCAGGGGGGAGGGCCTTCAAGACGAGCAGTACTTC. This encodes CAWSRGEGLQDEQYF.

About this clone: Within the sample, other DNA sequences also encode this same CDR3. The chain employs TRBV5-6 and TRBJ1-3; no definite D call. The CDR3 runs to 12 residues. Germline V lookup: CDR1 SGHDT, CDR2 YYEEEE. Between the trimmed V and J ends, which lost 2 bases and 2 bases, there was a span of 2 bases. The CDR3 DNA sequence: TGTGCCAGCAGCTTCGCTGGAAACACCATATATTTT. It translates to CASSFAGNTIYF.

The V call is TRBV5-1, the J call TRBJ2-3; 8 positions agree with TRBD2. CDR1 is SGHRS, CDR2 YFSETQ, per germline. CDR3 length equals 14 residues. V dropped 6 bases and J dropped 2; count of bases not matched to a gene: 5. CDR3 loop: CASTTGGTTDTQYF. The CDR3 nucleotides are TGCGCCAGCACGACGGGAGGGACCACAGATACGCAGTATTTT.